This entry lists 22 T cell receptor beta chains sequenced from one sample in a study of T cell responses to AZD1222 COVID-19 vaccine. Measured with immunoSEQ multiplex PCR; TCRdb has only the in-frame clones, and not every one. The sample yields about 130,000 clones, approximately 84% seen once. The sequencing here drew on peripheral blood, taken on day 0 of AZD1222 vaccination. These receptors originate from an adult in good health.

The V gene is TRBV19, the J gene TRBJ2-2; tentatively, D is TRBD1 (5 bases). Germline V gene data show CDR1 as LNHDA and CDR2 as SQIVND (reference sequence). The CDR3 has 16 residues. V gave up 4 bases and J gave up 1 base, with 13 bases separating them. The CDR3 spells CASSTRQSLNTGELFF. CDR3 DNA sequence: TGTGCCAGTAGTACGCGACAGTCATTGAACACCGGGGAGCTGTTTTTT. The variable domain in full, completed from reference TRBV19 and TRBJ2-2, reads DGGITQSPKYLFRKEGQNVTLSCEQNLNHDAMYWYRQDPGQGLRLIYYSQIVNDFQKGDIAEGYSVSREKKESFPLTVTSAQKNPTAFYLCASSTRQSLNTGELFFGEGSRLTVL.

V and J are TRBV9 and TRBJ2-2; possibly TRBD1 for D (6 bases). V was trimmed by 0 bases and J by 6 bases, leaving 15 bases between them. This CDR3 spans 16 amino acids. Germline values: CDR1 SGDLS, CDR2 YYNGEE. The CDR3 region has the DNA TGTGCCAGCAGCGTAGAAGGGCAGGGGATGGCCGGGGAGCTGTTTTTT. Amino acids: CASSVEGQGMAGELFF.

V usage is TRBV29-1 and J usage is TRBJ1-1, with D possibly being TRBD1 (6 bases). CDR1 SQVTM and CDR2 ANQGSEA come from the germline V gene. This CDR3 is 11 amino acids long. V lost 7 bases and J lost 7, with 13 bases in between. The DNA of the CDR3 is TGCAGCGGGACAGCAATAAATGAAGCTTTCTTT. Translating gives CSGTAINEAFF.

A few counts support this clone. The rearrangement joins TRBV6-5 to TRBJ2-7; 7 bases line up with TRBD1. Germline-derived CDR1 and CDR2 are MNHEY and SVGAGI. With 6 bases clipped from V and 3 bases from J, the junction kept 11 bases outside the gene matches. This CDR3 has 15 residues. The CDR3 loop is CASRVFGTADYEQYF. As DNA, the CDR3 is TGTGCCAGCAGGGTCTTCGGGACAGCCGACTACGAGCAGTACTTC.

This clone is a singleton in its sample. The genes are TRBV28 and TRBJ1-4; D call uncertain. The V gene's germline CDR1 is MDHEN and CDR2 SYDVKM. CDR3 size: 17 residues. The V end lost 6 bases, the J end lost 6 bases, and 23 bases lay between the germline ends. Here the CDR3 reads CASSSTMLRETHEKLFF. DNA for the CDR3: TGTGCCAGCAGCTCCACTATGCTACGAGAGACCCATGAAAAACTGTTTTTT.

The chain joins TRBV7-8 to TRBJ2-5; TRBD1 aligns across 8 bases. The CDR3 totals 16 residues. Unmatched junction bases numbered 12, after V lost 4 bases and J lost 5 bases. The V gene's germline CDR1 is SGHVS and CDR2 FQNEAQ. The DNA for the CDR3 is TGTGCCAGCAGCTATAACCTACAGGGGGTTACGGAGACCCAGTACTTC. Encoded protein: CASSYNLQGVTETQYF. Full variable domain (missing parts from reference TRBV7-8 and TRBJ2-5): GAGVSQSPRYKVAKRGQDVALRCDPISGHVSLFWYQQALGQGPEFLTYFQNEAQLDKSGLPSDRFFAERPEGSVSTLKIQRTQQEDSAVYLCASSYNLQGVTETQYFGPGTRLLVL.

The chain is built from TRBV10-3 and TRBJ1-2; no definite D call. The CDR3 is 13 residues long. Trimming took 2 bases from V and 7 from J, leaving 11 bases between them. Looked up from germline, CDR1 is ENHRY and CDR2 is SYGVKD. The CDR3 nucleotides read TGTGCCATCAGTGAGCTCACCCGGAGTGGCTACACCTTC. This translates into CAISELTRSGYTF.

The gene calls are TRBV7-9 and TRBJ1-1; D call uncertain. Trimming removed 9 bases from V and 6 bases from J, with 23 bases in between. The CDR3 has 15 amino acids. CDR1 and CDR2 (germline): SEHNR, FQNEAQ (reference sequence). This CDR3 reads CASFFFGPHASEAFF. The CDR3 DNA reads TGTGCCAGTTTTTTCTTCGGGCCGCATGCTTCTGAAGCTTTCTTT.

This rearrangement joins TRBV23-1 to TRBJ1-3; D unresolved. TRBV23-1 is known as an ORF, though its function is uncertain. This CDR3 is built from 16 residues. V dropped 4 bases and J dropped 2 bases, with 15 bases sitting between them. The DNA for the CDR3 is TGCGCCAGCAGTCTTACAGCGAGAGCGGCTGGAAACACCATATATTTT. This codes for CASSLTARAAGNTIYF.

CDR3 sequence reads: CASSPNDQGIPYNEQFF. For the CDR3, the DNA is TGTGCCAGCAGTCCCAATGACCAGGGGATCCCCTACAATGAGCAGTTCTTC. This rearrangement joins TRBV28 to TRBJ2-1, with D maybe TRBD1 (6 bases). Germline assignment: CDR1 MDHEN and CDR2 SYDVKM. The germline V and J ends were trimmed by 5 bases and 2 bases, with 19 bases remaining between them. This CDR3 is built from 17 residues.

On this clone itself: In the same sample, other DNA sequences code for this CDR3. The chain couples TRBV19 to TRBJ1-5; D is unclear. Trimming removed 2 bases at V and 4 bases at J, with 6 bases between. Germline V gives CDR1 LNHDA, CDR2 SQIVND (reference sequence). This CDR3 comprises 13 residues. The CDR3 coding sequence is TGTGCCAGTAGTATAAAGGGAAATCAGCCCCAGCATTTT. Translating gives CASSIKGNQPQHF. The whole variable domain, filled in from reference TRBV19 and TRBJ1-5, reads DGGITQSPKYLFRKEGQNVTLSCEQNLNHDAMYWYRQDPGQGLRLIYYSQIVNDFQKGDIAEGYSVSREKKESFPLTVTSAQKNPTAFYLCASSIKGNQPQHFGDGTRLSIL.

DNA for the CDR3: TGTGCCAGCAGCTTGGCAGCACTGACAAATTCACCCCTCCACTTT. Translated: CASSLAALTNSPLHF. The gene calls are TRBV5-5 and TRBJ1-6; D call uncertain. Germline CDR1 is SGHKS and CDR2 is YYEKEE (reference sequence). This CDR3 has 15 amino acids. Trimming removed 0 bases at V and 7 bases at J, with 11 bases between.

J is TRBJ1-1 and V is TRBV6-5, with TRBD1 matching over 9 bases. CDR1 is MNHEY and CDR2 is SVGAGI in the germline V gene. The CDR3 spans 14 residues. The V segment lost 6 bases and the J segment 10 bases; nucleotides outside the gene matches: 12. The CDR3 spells CASSSTPGQGRAFF. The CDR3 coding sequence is TGTGCCAGCAGCTCTACTCCCGGACAGGGGCGAGCTTTCTTT.

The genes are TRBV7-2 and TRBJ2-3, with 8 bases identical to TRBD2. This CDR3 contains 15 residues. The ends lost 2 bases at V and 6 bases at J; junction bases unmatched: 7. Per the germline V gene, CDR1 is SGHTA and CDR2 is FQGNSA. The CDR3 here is CASSLFPGGGDTQYF. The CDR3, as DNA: TGTGCCAGCAGCTTATTCCCCGGGGGGGGCGATACGCAGTATTTT.

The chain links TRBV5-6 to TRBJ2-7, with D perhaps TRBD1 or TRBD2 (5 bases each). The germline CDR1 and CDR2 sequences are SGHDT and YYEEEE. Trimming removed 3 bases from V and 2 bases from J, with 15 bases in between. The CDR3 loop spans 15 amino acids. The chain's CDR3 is CASSSGLPQAYEQYF. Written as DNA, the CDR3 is TGTGCCAGCAGCTCGGGGCTGCCGCAAGCCTACGAGCAGTACTTC.

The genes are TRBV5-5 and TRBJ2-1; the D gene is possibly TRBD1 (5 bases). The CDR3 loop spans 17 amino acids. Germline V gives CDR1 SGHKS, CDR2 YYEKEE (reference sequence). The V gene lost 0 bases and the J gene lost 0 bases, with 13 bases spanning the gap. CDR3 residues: CASSLGQGSLSYNEQFF. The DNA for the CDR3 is TGTGCCAGCAGCTTGGGCCAGGGAAGTCTCTCCTACAATGAGCAGTTCTTC.

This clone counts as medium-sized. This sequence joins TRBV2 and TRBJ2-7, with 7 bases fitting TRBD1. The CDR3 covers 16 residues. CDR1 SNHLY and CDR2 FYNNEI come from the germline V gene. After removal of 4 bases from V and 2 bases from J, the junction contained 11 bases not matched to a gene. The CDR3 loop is CASSGGTVNAAYEQYF. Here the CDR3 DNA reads TGTGCCAGCAGTGGAGGGACAGTCAATGCGGCCTACGAGCAGTACTTC. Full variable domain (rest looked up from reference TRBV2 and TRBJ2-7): EPEVTQTPSHQVTQMGQEVILRCVPISNHLYFYWYRQILGQKVEFLVSFYNNEISEKSEIFDDQFSVERPDGSNFTLKIRSTKLEDSAMYFCASSGGTVNAAYEQYFGPGTRLTVT.

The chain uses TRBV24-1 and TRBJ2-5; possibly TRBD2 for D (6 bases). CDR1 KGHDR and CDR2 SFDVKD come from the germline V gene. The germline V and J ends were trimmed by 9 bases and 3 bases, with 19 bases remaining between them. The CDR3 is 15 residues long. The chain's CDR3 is CATPTGGSGKETQYF. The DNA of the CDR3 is TGTGCCACCCCTACCGGGGGTAGCGGCAAAGAGACCCAGTACTTC.

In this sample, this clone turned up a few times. The CDR3 here is CASSSIWTGNNSPLHF. The CDR3 nucleotides read TGTGCCAGCAGCTCCATTTGGACAGGGAATAATTCACCCCTCCACTTT. This chain links TRBV7-2 with TRBJ1-6; TRBD1 matches at 8 bases. CDR3 size: 16 residues. Germline CDR1 is SGHTA and CDR2 is FQGNSA. V dropped 4 bases and J dropped 5; count of bases not matched to a gene: 7.

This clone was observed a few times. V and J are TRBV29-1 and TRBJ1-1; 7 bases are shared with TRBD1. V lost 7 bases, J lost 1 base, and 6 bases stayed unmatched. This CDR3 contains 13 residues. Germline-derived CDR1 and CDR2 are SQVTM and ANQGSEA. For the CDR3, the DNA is TGCAGCGGTCTGGGACAGAAGAACACTGAAGCTTTCTTT. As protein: CSGLGQKNTEAFF.

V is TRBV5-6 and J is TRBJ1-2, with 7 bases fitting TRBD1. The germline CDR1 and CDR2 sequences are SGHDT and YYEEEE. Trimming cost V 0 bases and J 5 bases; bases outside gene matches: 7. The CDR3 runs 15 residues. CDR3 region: CASSLEGGVWYGYTF. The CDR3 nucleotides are TGTGCCAGCAGCTTGGAAGGGGGCGTGTGGTATGGCTACACCTTC.

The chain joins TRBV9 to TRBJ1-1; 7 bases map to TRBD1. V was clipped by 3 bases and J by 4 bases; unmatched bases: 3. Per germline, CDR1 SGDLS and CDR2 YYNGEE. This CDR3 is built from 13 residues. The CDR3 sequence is CASSGQGVTEAFF. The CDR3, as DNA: TGTGCCAGCAGCGGCCAGGGGGTCACTGAAGCTTTCTTT.